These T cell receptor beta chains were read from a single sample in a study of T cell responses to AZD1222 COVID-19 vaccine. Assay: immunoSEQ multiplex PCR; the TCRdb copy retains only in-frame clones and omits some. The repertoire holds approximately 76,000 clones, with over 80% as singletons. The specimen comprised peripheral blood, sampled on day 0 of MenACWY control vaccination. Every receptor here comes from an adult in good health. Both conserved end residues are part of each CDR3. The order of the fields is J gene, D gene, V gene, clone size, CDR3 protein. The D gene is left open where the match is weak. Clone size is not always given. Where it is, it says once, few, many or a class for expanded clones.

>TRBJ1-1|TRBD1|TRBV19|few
CASSRFGGGGAFAEAFF
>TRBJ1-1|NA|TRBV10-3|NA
CAIRSTENTEAFF
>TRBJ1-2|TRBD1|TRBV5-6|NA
CASSGGQGAPVYGYTF
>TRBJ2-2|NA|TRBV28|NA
CASSFPSGELFF
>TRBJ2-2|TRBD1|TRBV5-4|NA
CASSQWDSTGELFF
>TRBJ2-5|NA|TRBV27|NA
CASSSLTTRGVETQYF
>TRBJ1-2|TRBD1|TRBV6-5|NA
CASSYGTGGYGYTF
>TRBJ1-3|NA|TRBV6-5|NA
CASSSLITGNTIYF
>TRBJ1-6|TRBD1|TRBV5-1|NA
CASSHPRDSLSNNSPLHF
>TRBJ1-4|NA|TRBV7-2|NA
CASSLVQREKLFF
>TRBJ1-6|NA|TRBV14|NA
CASSQTQLGNSPLHF
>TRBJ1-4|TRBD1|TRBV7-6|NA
CASSASLTGGKLFF
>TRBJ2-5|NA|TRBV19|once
CATSRGGLETQYF
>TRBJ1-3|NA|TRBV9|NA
CASSAGFGTLGNTIYF
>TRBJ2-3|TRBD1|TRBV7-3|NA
CASSPQAPSDRTSTDTQYF
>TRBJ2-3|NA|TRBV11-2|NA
CASSETGRSTDTQYF
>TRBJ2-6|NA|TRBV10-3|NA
CAIRGDSGANVLTF
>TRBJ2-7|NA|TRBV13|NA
CASSPPAERTYEQYF
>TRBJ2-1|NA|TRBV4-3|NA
CASSQEASAGLGYNEQFF
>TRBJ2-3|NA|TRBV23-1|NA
CASSQSGVFTDTQYF
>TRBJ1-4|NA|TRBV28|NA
CASSLWDIGSSYGEKLFF
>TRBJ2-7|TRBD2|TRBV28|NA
CASRGPGLDYEQYF
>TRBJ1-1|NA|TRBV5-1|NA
CSSSGTGTEAFF
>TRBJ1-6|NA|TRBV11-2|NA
CASSLEARYNSPLHF
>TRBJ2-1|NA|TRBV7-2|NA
CASTHNPPEVNEQFF
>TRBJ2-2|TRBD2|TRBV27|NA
CASSPGTIGSGELFF
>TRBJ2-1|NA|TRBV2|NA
CASRDYKASGEQFF
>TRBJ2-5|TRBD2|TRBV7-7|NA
CASRASGRETQYF
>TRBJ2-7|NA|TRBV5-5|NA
CASSLDGGLEQYF
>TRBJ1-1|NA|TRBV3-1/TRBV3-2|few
CASSPGLGTEAFF
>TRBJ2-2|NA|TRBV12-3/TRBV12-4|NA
CASSLMRTGELFF
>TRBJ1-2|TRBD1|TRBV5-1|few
CASSLGDREYGYTF
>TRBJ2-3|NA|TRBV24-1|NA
CATSDPFGRTMGSSTDTQYF
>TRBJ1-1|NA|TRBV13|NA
CASSQQGRNTEAFF
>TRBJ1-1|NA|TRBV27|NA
CASSSGTEMNTEAFF
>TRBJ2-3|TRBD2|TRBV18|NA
CASSGGRTSGRATSTDTQYF
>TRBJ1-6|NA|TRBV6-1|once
CASRSSGMLRSPLHF
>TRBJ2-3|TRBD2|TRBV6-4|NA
CASSPGLISDTQYF
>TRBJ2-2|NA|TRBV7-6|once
CASSLVGSNTGELFF
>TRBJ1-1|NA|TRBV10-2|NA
CASSGGTEAFF
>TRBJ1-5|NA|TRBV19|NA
CASSNGGQPQHF
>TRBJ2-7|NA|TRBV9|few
CASSERAAGISYEQYF
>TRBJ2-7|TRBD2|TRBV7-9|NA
CASSKGTSGSYEQYF
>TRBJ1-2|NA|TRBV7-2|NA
CASSPGRDGYGYTF
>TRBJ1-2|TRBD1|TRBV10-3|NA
CAISGTGESYGYTF
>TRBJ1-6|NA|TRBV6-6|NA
CASSPNTENPPLHF
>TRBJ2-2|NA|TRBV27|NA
CASRVAGGGFNTGELFF
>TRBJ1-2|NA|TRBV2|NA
CASSAGPGYTF
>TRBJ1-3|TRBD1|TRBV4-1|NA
CASSHTGGLSGNTIYF
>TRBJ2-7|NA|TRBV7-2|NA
CASSLGAVYEQYF